This T cell receptor (beta chain) was sequenced in a study of human T cells and chemical hapten exposure. Study-level background: The study traced per-sample TCR yield variation mainly to small differences in pooled library volumes. Study-level points and caveats: As patch test score rose, PT1 expanded TCR counts tended to rise as well.

A remark on this clonotype: What it binds is unknown.

MiXCR, applied by TCRdb to the RACE reads, yields one record per CDR3 protein. The data show 200,000 to 300,000 distinct CDR3 sequences, with about 9% seen just once and 2% to 3% held by the top ten. The length of the CDR3 is 15 residues. The germline V gene has CDR1 SEHNR and CDR2 FQNEAQ (reference sequence). Trimming cost V 4 bases and J 1 base; bases outside gene matches: 7. Time point indicated: pre-sensitization, week 0. The treatment is: therapeutic diphenylcyclopropenone sensitization with weekly scalp DPC. The sequence was collected from a woman in her 40s with alopecia areata. Some clones in this sample may be carry-over from other donors' samples. The source material was whole blood, sampled in connection with sensitization to the hapten diphenylcyclopropenone (DPC). This chain connects TRBV7-9 to TRBJ2-7, with 7 bases identical to TRBD2. For the CDR3, the DNA is TGTGCCAGCAGCTCCTTTAGCGGGCCTTCCTACGAGCAGTACTTC. This gives the protein CASSSFSGPSYEQYF.